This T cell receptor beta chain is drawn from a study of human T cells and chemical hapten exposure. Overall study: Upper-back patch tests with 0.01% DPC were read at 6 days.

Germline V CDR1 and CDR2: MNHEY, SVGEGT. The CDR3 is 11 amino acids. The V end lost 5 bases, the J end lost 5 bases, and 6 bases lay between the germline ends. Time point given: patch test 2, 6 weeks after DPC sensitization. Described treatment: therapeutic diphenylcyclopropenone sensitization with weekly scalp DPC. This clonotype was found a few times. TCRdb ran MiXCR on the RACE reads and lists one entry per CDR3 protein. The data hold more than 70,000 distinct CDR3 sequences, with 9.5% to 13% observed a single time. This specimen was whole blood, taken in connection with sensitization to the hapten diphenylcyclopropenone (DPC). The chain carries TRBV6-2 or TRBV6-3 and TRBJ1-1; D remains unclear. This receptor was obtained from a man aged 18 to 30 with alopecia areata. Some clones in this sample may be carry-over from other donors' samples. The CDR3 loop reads CASSLETEAFF. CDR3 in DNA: TGTGCCAGCAGTCTCGAAACTGAAGCTTTCTTT.